A single sample is the source of the 16 T cell receptor beta chains below, sequenced in a study of OX40 agonist ivuxolimab in advanced cancers. TCRdb's copy holds only in-frame clones and misses some; the assay was immunoSEQ multiplex PCR. Of tens of thousands of clones in the sample, about 87% are singletons; the top ten hold about 32%. Here the sequenced sample was CD4+ or CD8+ T cells sorted from blood, taken in a trial of the OX40 agonist ivuxolimab. These receptors were obtained from an adult with an advanced solid tumor such as melanoma, head and neck, liver or kidney cancer.

The V gene is TRBV29-1, the J gene TRBJ2-1, with 7 nucleotides matching TRBD2. The CDR3 covers 14 residues. V shed 3 bases, J shed 10 bases, and the junction held 12 bases outside the gene matches. Per the germline V gene, CDR1 is SQVTM and CDR2 is ANQGSEA. As DNA, the CDR3 is TGCAGCGTTGACGGGCTAGCGGAACCCCGGGAGCAGTTCTTC. Its translation is CSVDGLAEPREQFF.

The rearrangement uses TRBV5-4 and TRBJ1-6; no clear D gene. The CDR3 has 12 residues. Trimming removed 0 bases at V and 9 bases at J, with 4 bases between. Germline V gives CDR1 SGHNT, CDR2 YYREEE (reference sequence). CDR3: CASSLEASPLHF. Here the CDR3 DNA reads TGTGCCAGCAGCTTGGAAGCTTCACCCCTCCACTTT.

Here the CDR3 DNA reads TGTGCCAGCAGCTTACCCTTAGGGACAGGGGGCCGCACAGATACGCAGTATTTT. Translated, it gives CASSLPLGTGGRTDTQYF. V gene TRBV7-3 combines with J gene TRBJ2-3; 12 bases align to TRBD1. This CDR3 has 18 residues. The trim removed 2 bases at V and 1 base at J, leaving 7 bases unmatched. Germline assignment: CDR1 SGHTA and CDR2 FQGTGA. The complete variable domain, with remaining parts taken from reference TRBV7-3 and TRBJ2-3, reads GAGVSQTPSNKVTEKGKYVELRCDPISGHTALYWYRQSLGQGPEFLIYFQGTGAADDSGLPNDRFFAVRPEGSVSTLKIQRTERGDSAVYLCASSLPLGTGGRTDTQYFGPGTRLTVL.

The genes are TRBV11-2 and TRBJ2-7; 7 bases align to TRBD1. Trimming cost V 0 bases and J 5 bases; bases outside gene matches: 4. Germline CDR1 SGHAT, CDR2 FQNNGV. CDR3 length: 14 residues. As DNA, the CDR3 is TGTGCCAGCAGCTTAGAGAACAGGGGACACGAGCAGTACTTC. Protein product: CASSLENRGHEQYF.

This clone has only one observation. This chain connects TRBV6-5 to TRBJ2-7; D remains ambiguous. The CDR3 extends over 16 amino acids. Per germline, CDR1 MNHEY and CDR2 SVGAGI. V was pared by 0 bases and J by 0 bases, with 12 bases between. The CDR3 DNA follows: TGTGCCAGCAGTTACTCGGTCTCGTACCCCTCCTACGAGCAGTACTTC. It yields the protein CASSYSVSYPSYEQYF.

The chain couples TRBV2 to TRBJ2-7; D possibly corresponds to TRBD1 (6 bases). The CDR3 consists of 14 residues. The ends were cut back, 6 bases at V and 5 bases at J, with 17 bases in the middle. Germline V gene sequence: CDR1 SNHLY, CDR2 FYNNEI. The CDR3 nucleotides are TGTGCCAGCAGCCCGAACTCAAACAGGGACGAGCAGTACTTC. It specifies CASSPNSNRDEQYF.

By frequency in the sample, this clone is medium-sized. The CDR3 here is CASSLVFRGLENNEQFF. CDR3 in DNA: TGTGCCAGCAGCTTAGTATTTCGGGGACTTGAGAACAATGAGCAGTTCTTC. The genes are TRBV7-9 and TRBJ2-1; weak D call: TRBD2 (6 bases). The CDR3 has 17 residues. Germline V gene sequence: CDR1 SEHNR, CDR2 FQNEAQ (reference sequence). Deletions cut 1 base from V and 5 bases from J, with 18 bases between.

This sequence joins TRBV11-2 and TRBJ2-1; unclear D gene. V was pared by 1 base and J by 0 bases, with 13 bases between. Germline CDR1 reads SGHAT; CDR2 reads FQNNGV. This CDR3 comprises 17 residues. CDR3 region: CASSLVIRVDSYNEQFF. The CDR3 DNA reads TGTGCCAGCAGCTTAGTAATCCGGGTGGACTCCTACAATGAGCAGTTCTTC.

The rearrangement uses TRBV4-1 and TRBJ2-3; TRBD2 might be the D (6 bases). V was cut by 2 bases and J by 2 bases, with 11 bases left in between. The germline CDR1 and CDR2 sequences are MGHRA and YSYEKL. CDR3 length equals 15 residues. The chain's CDR3 is CASSQLTRPTDTQYF. The DNA of the CDR3 is TGCGCCAGCAGCCAATTGACTAGACCCACAGATACGCAGTATTTT.

The rearrangement links TRBV4-2 to TRBJ2-7, with a possible D match to TRBD2 (5 bases). Germline assignment: CDR1 LGHNA and CDR2 YNFKEQ. The CDR3 length is 14 residues. V dropped 1 base and J dropped 0 bases, with 7 bases sitting between them. The CDR3 DNA sequence: TGTGCCAGCAGCCAAGTTGGACTCTCCTACGAGCAGTACTTC. This translates into CASSQVGLSYEQYF.

The chain uses TRBV23-1 and TRBJ2-7, with D possibly matching TRBD2 (6 bases). TRBV23-1 is placed among ORFs of uncertain function. CDR3 length: 16 residues. V was pared by 2 bases and J by 6 bases, with 20 bases between. The CDR3 spells CASSQPRDSGRIEQYF. The CDR3 DNA reads as TGCGCCAGCAGTCAACCTCGGGACTCAGGGAGGATCGAGCAGTACTTC.

The chain recombines TRBV2 with TRBJ2-1; TRBD2 might be the D (5 bases). V lost 1 base to trimming and J lost 8 bases, with 12 bases between them. Germline lookup yields CDR1 SNHLY and CDR2 FYNNEI. The CDR3 consists of 14 residues. The chain's CDR3 is CASSEGPGNDEQFF. The CDR3, as DNA: TGTGCCAGCAGTGAAGGTCCCGGGAACGATGAGCAGTTCTTC.

The gene calls are TRBV7-2 and TRBJ2-7; D perhaps matches TRBD2 (6 bases). The germline gives CDR1 SGHTA, CDR2 FQGNSA. The CDR3 covers 15 residues. Trimming shortened V by 2 bases and J by 0 bases, and 11 bases separated the two germline ends. The CDR3 spells CASSLLGGSSYEQYF. CDR3 nucleotide sequence: TGTGCCAGCAGCTTACTCGGGGGTTCCTCCTACGAGCAGTACTTC.

This chain uses TRBV9 with TRBJ2-1; 13 positions match TRBD2. This CDR3 is built from 17 residues. Germline V lookup: CDR1 SGDLS, CDR2 YYNGEE. V trimming: 2 bases; J trimming: 6 bases; junction bases outside the gene matches: 8. CDR3 sequence (DNA): TGTGCCAGCAGCGTGACTAGCGGGGGGCCGTCAGGCAATGAGCAGTTCTTC. As protein: CASSVTSGGPSGNEQFF.

The rearrangement uses TRBV19 and TRBJ1-5, with a tentative D call TRBD1 (5 bases). V lost 3 bases to trimming and J lost 0 bases, with 15 bases between them. The germline gives CDR1 LNHDA, CDR2 SQIVND (reference sequence). The CDR3 has 17 residues. CDR3 residues: CASSISSGTDSNQPQHF. For the CDR3, the DNA is TGTGCCAGTAGTATCTCCTCCGGGACCGATAGCAATCAGCCCCAGCATTTT.

V is TRBV4-1 and J is TRBJ2-3; TRBD1 or TRBD2 may be the D gene (5 bases each). The CDR3 extends over 17 amino acids. V lost 1 base, J lost 5 bases, and 19 bases lay in between. CDR1 is MGHRA, CDR2 YSYEKL, per germline. CDR3 nucleotide sequence: TGCGCCAGCAGCCAAGTCTCCGAGGGGCTGAGGGGAGATACGCAGTATTTT. Protein sequence: CASSQVSEGLRGDTQYF.